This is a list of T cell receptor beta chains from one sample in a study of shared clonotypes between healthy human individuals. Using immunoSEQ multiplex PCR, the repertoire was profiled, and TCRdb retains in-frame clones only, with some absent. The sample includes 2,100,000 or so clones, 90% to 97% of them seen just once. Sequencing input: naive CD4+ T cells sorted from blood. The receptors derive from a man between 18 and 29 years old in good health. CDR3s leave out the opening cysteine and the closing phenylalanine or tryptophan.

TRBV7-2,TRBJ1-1,ASFIPGPPYTEAF
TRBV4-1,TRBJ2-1,ASSQEAGAYNEQF
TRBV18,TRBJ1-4,ASSPQGKANEKLF
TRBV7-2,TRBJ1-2,ASSLEGFGYT
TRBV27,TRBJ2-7,ASSLRLRRNLYEQY
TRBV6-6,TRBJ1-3,ASSYSVFSGNTIY
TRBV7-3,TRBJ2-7,ASSSGPPYEQY
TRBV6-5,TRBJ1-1,ASSYSGANTEAF
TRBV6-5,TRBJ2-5,ASSLQGKTKETQY
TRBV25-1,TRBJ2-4,ASSAADRRENIQY
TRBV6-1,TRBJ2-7,ASRGNLYEQY
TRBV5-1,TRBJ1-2,ASSLEGAGASNYGYT
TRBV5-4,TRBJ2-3,ASSLASGGTDTQY
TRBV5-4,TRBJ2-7,ASSLVPPRETYEQY
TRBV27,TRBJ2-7,ASSLSLGTGFSEQY
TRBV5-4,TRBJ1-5,ASRSGNSNQPQH
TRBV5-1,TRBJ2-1,ASSFIGTSDEQF
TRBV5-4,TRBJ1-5,ASSSGGGASNQPQH
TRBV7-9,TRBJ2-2,ASSSHRQGDTGELF
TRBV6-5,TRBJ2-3,ASSPGLAGLDTQY
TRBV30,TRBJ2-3,AWGLAGGGDTQY
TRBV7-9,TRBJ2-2,ASSLRQGQELF
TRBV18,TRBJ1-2,ASSPLEGFGTGGSAARPNYGYT
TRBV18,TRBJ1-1,ASSRAPEAF
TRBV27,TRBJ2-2,ASGDALVRHGELF
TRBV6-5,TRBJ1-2,ASSYGTKTNYGYT
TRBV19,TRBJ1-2,ASSPTGIFYGYT
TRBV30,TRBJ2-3,AWSPGTFTDTQY
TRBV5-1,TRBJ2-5,ASSLGEETQY
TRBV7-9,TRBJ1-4,ASSWGQGPTEKLF
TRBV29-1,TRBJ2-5,SVTPRFQETQY
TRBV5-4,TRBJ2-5,ASSPRADQETQY
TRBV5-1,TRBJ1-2,ASSLRDSNYGYT
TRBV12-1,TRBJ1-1,ASSCCDNTEAF
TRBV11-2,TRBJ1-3,ASSLDEARNTIY
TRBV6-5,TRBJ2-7,ASRLGTASGEQY
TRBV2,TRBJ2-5,ASRGGARETQY
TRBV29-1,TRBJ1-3,SVEEASGNTIY
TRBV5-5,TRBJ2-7,ASQVGTDYEQY
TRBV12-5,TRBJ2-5,ASGNTGAGTQY
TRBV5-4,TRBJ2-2,ASSFPRLAGGVGELF
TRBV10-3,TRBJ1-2,AISESVGTNHGYT
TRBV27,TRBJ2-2,ASSIAPIRGRDTGELF
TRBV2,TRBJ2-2,ASSEAGVGELF
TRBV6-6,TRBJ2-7,ASRAPDRSSYEQY